Included here is one TCR beta chain sequence, with context. No antigen is known for it. This sample stems from a study of cytomegalovirus exposure and HLA in healthy donors. General study points: According to a subsequent analysis, TCR clusters identified in the first cohort showed a tendency to co-occur across the 100 to 150 validation repertoires.

Germline CDR1 reads LGHNA; CDR2 reads YSLEER. The CDR3 consists of 15 residues. Between the trimmed V and J ends, which lost 1 base and 5 bases, there was a span of 15 bases. Some clones are missing from TCRdb's copy, which holds only in-frame ones; the method was immunoSEQ multiplex PCR. The sample consists of approximately 150,000 clones, approximately 86% of them appearing once. The sequence came from a man aged 30 to 45 in good health and CMV-seropositive. Sequenced material: PBMCs. This chain uses TRBV4-3 with TRBJ2-7; a possible D gene is TRBD2 (6 bases). In nucleotides, the CDR3 is TGCGCCAGCAGCCAAGGGATCGGGAGATCAAACGAGCAGTACTTC. Translated: CASSQGIGRSNEQYF.